This T cell receptor (beta chain) was sequenced during a study of brain T cells in children with intractable seizures. Overall study results and limits: Absence of clones before surgery may stem from lower sequencing depth.

Clones were read by immunoSEQ multiplex PCR, and TCRdb kept only the in-frame ones, dropping some. The sample records 50,000 to 75,000 clones, roughly 95% being singletons. This CDR3 has 13 residues. In germline, CDR1 is SQVTM, CDR2 ANQGSEA. V gave up 4 bases and J gave up 2 bases, with 11 bases separating them. Comments on this clone: Its antigen remains unidentified.

This clonotype originated in a boy less than two years old with focal cortical dysplasia and intractable seizures. The V gene is TRBV29-1, the J gene TRBJ1-2; a weak D match, TRBD1 (6 bases). The sample in question was peripheral blood, obtained at surgery. For the CDR3, the DNA is TGCAGCGTTGGCCCCCAGGGGAACTATGGCTACACCTTC. The encoded protein is CSVGPQGNYGYTF.